This is a list of T cell receptor beta chains from one sample in a study of blood T cell repertoires in COVID-19. The protocol was immunoSEQ multiplex PCR, while the TCRdb copy is restricted to in-frame clones and leaves out a portion. This repertoire shows about 48,000 clones, around 85% found once; its top ten account for around 6.4%. Input material: peripheral blood. The receptor set was obtained from a woman between 55 and 75 years old with acute or convalescent COVID-19. The CDR3 runs from the conserved cysteine through the conserved F or W. D genes are given only for firm matches. The size field is filled for only some rows; it gives once, few, many or a size class.

clone size,J gene,D gene,V gene,CDR3 DNA,CDR3 protein
-,TRBJ1-2,-,TRBV2,TGTGCCAGCAGTTTAGACCCTGGGGGGGTTAACTATGGCTACACCTTC,CASSLDPGGVNYGYTF
-,TRBJ1-1,-,TRBV6-5,TGTGCCAGCAGGCTCATGATGCAGGATCCTGAAGCTTTCTTT,CASRLMMQDPEAFF
many,TRBJ1-5,-,TRBV20-1,TGCAGTGCTAGTCCCGGGGGCAATCAGCCCCAGCATTTT,CSASPGGNQPQHF
-,TRBJ1-1,-,TRBV29-1,TGCAGCGCAATTATCAGTGGTGCTGAAGCTTTCTTT,CSAIISGAEAFF
-,TRBJ2-7,-,TRBV19,TGTGCCAGCAGTGGCGGGGGACAATACGAGCAGTACTTC,CASSGGGQYEQYF
-,TRBJ2-5,TRBD2,TRBV28,TGTGCCAGCAGTTATGGGACTAGCGGGATGACCCAGTACTTC,CASSYGTSGMTQYF
-,TRBJ1-2,TRBD1,TRBV6-5,TGTGCCAGCACTCGGACAGGGCACGGCTACACCTTC,CASTRTGHGYTF
few,TRBJ2-6,-,TRBV27,TGTGCCAGCAGTTTGGAGAGTTCCGGGGCCAACGTCCTGACTTTC,CASSLESSGANVLTF
-,TRBJ2-1,TRBD2,TRBV11-3,TGTGCCAGCAGCTTAGGTAGCATAGCGGGAGGTAGTAATGAGCAGTTCTTC,CASSLGSIAGGSNEQFF
-,TRBJ2-2,-,TRBV15,TGTGCCACCAGCAGAGATCGGACAGCATCGAACACCGGGGAGCTGTTTTTT,CATSRDRTASNTGELFF
-,TRBJ1-2,TRBD1,TRBV2,TGTGCCAGCAGTACGGACAGGGGCGATGGCTACACCTTC,CASSTDRGDGYTF
-,TRBJ1-1,-,TRBV7-9,TGTGCCAGCTCCACGACCCGGGGGAGGACTGAAGCTTTCTTT,CASSTTRGRTEAFF
-,TRBJ1-4,TRBD1,TRBV19,TGTGCCAGTAGTGCAGGACAGGGGGTAGGAGAAAAACTGTTTTTT,CASSAGQGVGEKLFF
-,TRBJ1-6,-,TRBV5-1,TGCGCCAGTAAACTTGACCTAGGAGGTAATTCACCCCTCCACTTT,CASKLDLGGNSPLHF
-,TRBJ2-7,-,TRBV21-1,TGTGCCAGCAGCCATCCCGGGACAGGAGATCCTACGGAGCAGTACTTC,CASSHPGTGDPTEQYF
-,TRBJ2-5,TRBD1,TRBV7-8,TGTGCCAGCAGCCCCGGACAGGTTCGTAGGGGCCAAGAGACCCAGTACTTC,CASSPGQVRRGQETQYF
few,TRBJ1-5,-,TRBV3-1/TRBV3-2,TGTGCCAGCAGCCAAGGGCCCCGCAATCAGCCCCAGCATTTT,CASSQGPRNQPQHF
-,TRBJ1-1,-,TRBV2,TGTGCCAGTTCGACCGGGTACACTGAAGCTTTCTTT,CASSTGYTEAFF
-,TRBJ2-7,-,TRBV20-1,TGCAGTGCTAGTATTTCTCGGGTCGCTTCCTACGAGCAGTACTTC,CSASISRVASYEQYF
-,TRBJ1-1,-,TRBV7-2,TGTGCCAGCAGCTTAAATGGGGCGGCTGAAGCTTTCTTT,CASSLNGAAEAFF
-,TRBJ2-3,TRBD2,TRBV7-8,TGTGCCAGCAGCTTAGCCGGGACTAGCGACACAGATACGCAGTATTTT,CASSLAGTSDTDTQYF
-,TRBJ1-3,-,TRBV15,TGTGCCACCAGCCTCCGCGAGGGTGGAAACACCATATATTTT,CATSLREGGNTIYF
once,TRBJ2-1,TRBD2,TRBV19,TGTGCCACCCTCGATATCCTAGCGGGGTACAATGAGCAGTTCTTC,CATLDILAGYNEQFF
-,TRBJ1-5,TRBD1,TRBV2,TGTGCCAGTGCGGGGACAGGAATTAGCAATCAGCCCCAGCATTTT,CASAGTGISNQPQHF
-,TRBJ1-5,-,TRBV27,TGTGCCAGCAGTTTTCCCCGTAGGAGCCCCAATCAGCCCCAGCATTTT,CASSFPRRSPNQPQHF
-,TRBJ2-1,TRBD2,TRBV4-3,TGCGCCAGCAGCTACGGACTAGCGGTATACAATGAGCAGTTCTTC,CASSYGLAVYNEQFF
-,TRBJ1-4,-,TRBV12-3/TRBV12-4,TGTGCCAGCAGTTTGTCGACTAATGAAAAACTGTTTTTT,CASSLSTNEKLFF
-,TRBJ2-2,TRBD1,TRBV19,TGTGCCAGTATCGCGAGTCTGGACAGGGTTACCGGGGAGCTGTTTTTT,CASIASLDRVTGELFF
-,TRBJ2-7,-,TRBV12-3/TRBV12-4,TGTGCCAGCAGTTTAGACTTCTACGAGCAGTACTTC,CASSLDFYEQYF
-,TRBJ2-1,TRBD2,TRBV18,TGTGCCAGCTCACCGCCAAGCGGGATTTCCTACAATGAGCAGTTCTTC,CASSPPSGISYNEQFF
-,TRBJ2-7,TRBD1,TRBV11-2,TGTGCCAGCAGCCCGAGACGCCGGGACAGTGGGTACGAGCAGTACTTC,CASSPRRRDSGYEQYF
medium-sized,TRBJ1-3,TRBD1,TRBV4-1,TGCGCCAGCAGCCAAGGACAGGGAAGGGGAAACACCATATATTTT,CASSQGQGRGNTIYF
once,TRBJ2-2,-,TRBV4-3,TGCGCCAGCAGCCAAGAGCGCGGCCCCACCGGGGAGCTGTTTTTT,CASSQERGPTGELFF
-,TRBJ2-7,TRBD1,TRBV25-1,TGTGCCAGCAGTGAATACGGACAGGGCTACGAGCAGTACTTC,CASSEYGQGYEQYF
-,TRBJ2-3,-,TRBV4-1,TGCGCCAGCAGCCCGCAAGGGGTGAGGACAGACACAGATACGCAGTATTTT,CASSPQGVRTDTDTQYF
once,TRBJ2-3,TRBD1,TRBV7-9,TGTGCCAGCAGCTTAGCCGGACAGGGAGAAGATACGCAGTATTTT,CASSLAGQGEDTQYF
-,TRBJ2-7,-,TRBV2,TGTGCCAGCTTGGGACTCGACTCCTACGAGCAGTACTTC,CASLGLDSYEQYF
-,TRBJ2-3,-,TRBV29-1,TGCAGCGTTGTCCTCAGGGCAGAGAAACGCACAGATACGCAGTATTTT,CSVVLRAEKRTDTQYF
-,TRBJ1-5,-,TRBV7-2,TGTGCCAGCAGCTTGGCCCCCAGCAATCAGCCCCAGCATTTT,CASSLAPSNQPQHF
-,TRBJ1-5,-,TRBV6-5,TGTGCCAGCAGTTACTCGGCCAGGAATGGCAATCAGCCCCAGCATTTT,CASSYSARNGNQPQHF
-,TRBJ2-6,-,TRBV18,TGTGCCAGCTCACCGGCGGACTCTGGGGCCAACGTCCTGACTTTC,CASSPADSGANVLTF
-,TRBJ2-7,TRBD1,TRBV24-1,TGTGCCACCCATCAGGGGGCGGTCCACGAGCAGTACTTC,CATHQGAVHEQYF
-,TRBJ2-5,-,TRBV14,TGTGCCAGCAGCCAAGGGTGGCTCATGGGGCTTAACCTTCGAGAGACCCAGTACTTC,CASSQGWLMGLNLRETQYF
few,TRBJ1-6,-,TRBV9,TGTGCCAGCAGCGTAGGGGGGGACCTTAATTCACCCCTCCACTTT,CASSVGGDLNSPLHF
-,TRBJ1-3,-,TRBV9,TGTGCCAGCAGCGTCGGGGTCGGGGGAAACACCATATATTTT,CASSVGVGGNTIYF
-,TRBJ2-1,TRBD2,TRBV11-2,TGTGCCAGCAGCCCGGGACTAGCGGGAGGACACAATGAGCAGTTCTTC,CASSPGLAGGHNEQFF
-,TRBJ2-7,-,TRBV25-1,TGTGCCAGCAGTGAATGGGGGCGCGATTACGAGCAGTACTTC,CASSEWGRDYEQYF
-,TRBJ2-1,-,TRBV6-6,TGTGCCAGCAGATACCTAGACTACAATGAGCAGTTCTTC,CASRYLDYNEQFF
-,TRBJ2-7,TRBD2,TRBV4-3,TGCGCCAGCAGCCCACTAAAGGGACTAGCCTACGAGCAGTACTTC,CASSPLKGLAYEQYF
-,TRBJ2-2,-,TRBV19,TGTGCCAGTAGTATAGCCGGGACTTCGGAGCTGTTTTTT,CASSIAGTSELFF
-,TRBJ1-1,TRBD1,TRBV5-1,TGCGCCAGCAGCATCGGGACAGAAGAAGCTTTCTTT,CASSIGTEEAFF
-,TRBJ2-3,-,TRBV9,TGTGCCAGCAGCGCGGGCGGCGGGGGCTCCGATACGCAGTATTTT,CASSAGGGGSDTQYF
-,TRBJ1-5,-,TRBV18,TGTGCCAGCTCACCAGACAGCTTACTGAGCAATCAGCCCCAGCATTTT,CASSPDSLLSNQPQHF
-,TRBJ2-1,TRBD2,TRBV27,TGTGCCAGCAGTTTATTAGGGCTAGCGGCGGGGGAGCAGTTCTTC,CASSLLGLAAGEQFF
-,TRBJ2-6,TRBD1,TRBV7-7,TGTGCCGTCAGGGGGCTTAAGAGTGGGGCCAACGTCCTGACTTTC,CAVRGLKSGANVLTF